This TCR beta chain emerged from a study of cytomegalovirus exposure and HLA in healthy donors. Study-level findings and limits: A list of approximately 150 TCR beta chains associated with cytomegalovirus was given.

While unrecorded immune exposures were likely, the donors were nominally healthy when sampled. There are 17 residues in the CDR3. The V end was cut by 1 base, the J end by 0 bases, with 13 bases between. Looked up from germline, CDR1 is MGHDK and CDR2 is SYGVNS. PCR used 60 Vbeta primers and 13 Jbeta primers. How the authors handled the data: As a later analysis found, there were 60 million to 90 million unique TCR beta chains, of which around 9.9 million were shared. Method: immunoSEQ multiplex PCR; TCRdb's copy keeps in-frame clones and lacks some. That table is the source of V, J and clone size, and D and trimming were worked out from the DNA. The sample shows some 100,000 clones, roughly 77% of them seen only once. This clone is a singleton in its sample. Its antigen remains unidentified.

This TCR was recovered from a woman in her fifties or sixties in good health and CMV-seropositive. This chain uses TRBV25-1 with TRBJ2-1; no clear D. Specimen: PBMCs. CDR3 protein: CASSESPGASSYNEQFF. The CDR3 DNA sequence: TGTGCCAGCAGTGAATCCCCGGGTGCAAGCTCCTACAATGAGCAGTTCTTC.